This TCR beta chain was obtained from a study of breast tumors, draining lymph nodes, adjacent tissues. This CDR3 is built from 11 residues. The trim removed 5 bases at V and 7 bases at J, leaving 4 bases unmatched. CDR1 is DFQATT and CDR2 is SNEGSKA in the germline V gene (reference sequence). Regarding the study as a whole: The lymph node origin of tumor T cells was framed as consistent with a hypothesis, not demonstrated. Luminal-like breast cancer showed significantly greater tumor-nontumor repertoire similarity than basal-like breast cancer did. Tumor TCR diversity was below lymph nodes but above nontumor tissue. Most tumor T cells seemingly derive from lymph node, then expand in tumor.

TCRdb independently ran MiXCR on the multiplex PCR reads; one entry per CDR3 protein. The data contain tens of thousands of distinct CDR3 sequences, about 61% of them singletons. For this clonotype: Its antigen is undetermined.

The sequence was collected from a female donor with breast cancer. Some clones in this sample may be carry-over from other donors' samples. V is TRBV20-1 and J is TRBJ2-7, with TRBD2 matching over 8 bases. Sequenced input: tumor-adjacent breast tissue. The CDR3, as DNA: TGCAGTGCTGAGCGGGAGCGGGAGCAGTACTTC. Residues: CSAEREREQYF.